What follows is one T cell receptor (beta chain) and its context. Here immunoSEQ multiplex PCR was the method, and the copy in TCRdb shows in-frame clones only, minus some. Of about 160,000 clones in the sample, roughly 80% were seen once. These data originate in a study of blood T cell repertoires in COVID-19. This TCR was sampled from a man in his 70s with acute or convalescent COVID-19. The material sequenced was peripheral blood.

The DNA of the CDR3 is TGTGCCAGCAGATCGGGGAGCTCCTATAATTCACCCCTCCACTTT. Encoded protein: CASRSGSSYNSPLHF. V and J are TRBV2 and TRBJ1-6; D is undetermined. V lost 6 bases, J lost 0 bases, and 9 bases lay in between. The length of the CDR3 is 15 residues. Germline CDR1 and CDR2: SNHLY and FYNNEI. Full variable domain (rest looked up from reference TRBV2 and TRBJ1-6): EPEVTQTPSHQVTQMGQEVILRCVPISNHLYFYWYRQILGQKVEFLVSFYNNEISEKSEIFDDQFSVERPDGSNFTLKIRSTKLEDSAMYFCASRSGSSYNSPLHFGNGTRLTVT.